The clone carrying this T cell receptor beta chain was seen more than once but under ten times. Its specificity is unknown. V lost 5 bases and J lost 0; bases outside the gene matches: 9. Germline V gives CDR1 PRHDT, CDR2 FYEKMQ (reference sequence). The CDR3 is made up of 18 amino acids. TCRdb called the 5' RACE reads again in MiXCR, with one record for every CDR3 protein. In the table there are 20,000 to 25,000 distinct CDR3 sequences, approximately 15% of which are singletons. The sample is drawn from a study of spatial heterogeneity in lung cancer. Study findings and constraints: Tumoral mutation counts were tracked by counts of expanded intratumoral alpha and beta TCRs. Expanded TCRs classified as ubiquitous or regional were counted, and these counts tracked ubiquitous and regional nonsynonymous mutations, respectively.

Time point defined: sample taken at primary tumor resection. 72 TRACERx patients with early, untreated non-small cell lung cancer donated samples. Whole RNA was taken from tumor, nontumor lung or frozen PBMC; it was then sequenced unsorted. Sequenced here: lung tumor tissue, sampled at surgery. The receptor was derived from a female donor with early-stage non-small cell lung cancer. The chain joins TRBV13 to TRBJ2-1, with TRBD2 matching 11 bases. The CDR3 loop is CASSPGLAEESSYNEQFF. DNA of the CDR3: TGTGCCAGCAGCCCGGGACTAGCGGAGGAGAGCTCCTACAATGAGCAGTTCTTC.